This T cell receptor beta chain was captured in a study of spatial heterogeneity in lung cancer. Study at large: There were, on average, more than 9.5 raw-read appearances for each unique TCR and UMI combination.

The CDR3 is 16 amino acids. The germline gives CDR1 MDHEN, CDR2 SYDVKM. Whole-study results and caveats: The recorded estimate of tumor T cell coverage is around 7% for alpha chains and about 12% for beta chains. Within tumors, counts of expanded alpha and beta TCRs tracked tumor mutation counts.

This sample's time point: sample taken at primary tumor resection. Samples came from 72 TRACERx patients with untreated early-stage lung cancer. The study sequenced unsorted whole RNA from tumor, nontumor lung or frozen PBMC. MiXCR was run by TCRdb on the 5' RACE reads, yielding one entry per CDR3 protein. The sample shows over a thousand distinct CDR3 sequences, about 32% of them seen only once. This clonotype came up a few times. Its antigen is as yet unknown. Since the library was made to target alpha chains, this beta chain is a stray read and its abundance is not meaningful. J is TRBJ2-7 and V is TRBV28, with TRBD2 as a possible D gene (5 bases). This receptor was obtained from a male donor with early-stage non-small cell lung cancer. The sequencing used lung tumor tissue, collected at surgery. Written as DNA, the CDR3 is TGTGCTACTAATAGTGGCCCGGGTTCGGGGTCCGGATGGATGTACTTC. Protein product: CATNSGPGSGSGWMYF. Full variable domain (remainder filled in from reference TRBV28 and TRBJ2-7): DVKVTQSSRYLVKRTGEKVFLECVQDMDHENMFWYRQDPGLGLRLIYFSYDVKMKEKGDIPEGYSVSREKKERFSLILESASTNQTSMYLCATNSGPGSGSGWMYFGPGTRLTVT.